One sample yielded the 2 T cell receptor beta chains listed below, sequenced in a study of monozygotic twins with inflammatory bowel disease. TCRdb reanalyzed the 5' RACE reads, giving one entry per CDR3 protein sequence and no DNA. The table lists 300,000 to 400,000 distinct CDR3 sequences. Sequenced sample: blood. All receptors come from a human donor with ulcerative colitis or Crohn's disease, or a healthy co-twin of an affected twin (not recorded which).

The CDR3 sequence: CASSLRRGAKETQYF. V is TRBV7-9 and J is TRBJ2-5; TCRdb's D gene call, TRBD1, goes unchecked for lack of DNA. Germline V CDR1 and CDR2: SEHNR, FQNEAQ (reference sequence). This CDR3 region has 15 residues. Using reference TRBV7-9 and TRBJ2-5 for the parts outside the CDR3, the full variable domain is DTGVSQNPRHKITKRGQNVTFRCDPISEHNRLYWYRQTLGQGPEFLTYFQNEAQLEKSRLLSDRFSAERPKGSFSTLEIQRTEQGDSAMYLCASSLRRGAKETQYFGPGTRLLVL.

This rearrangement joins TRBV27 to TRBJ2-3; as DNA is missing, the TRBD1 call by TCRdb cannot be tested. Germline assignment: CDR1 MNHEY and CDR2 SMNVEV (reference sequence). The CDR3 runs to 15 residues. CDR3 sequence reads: CASSVGTVHTDTQYF.